The present TCR beta chain was sequenced within a study of cytomegalovirus exposure and HLA in healthy donors. The PCR was carried out with 60 Vbeta primers and 13 Jbeta primers. The protocol was immunoSEQ multiplex PCR, while the TCRdb copy is restricted to in-frame clones and leaves out a portion. The repertoire holds under 200,000 clones, 81% seen once, with roughly 3.1% in the top ten. Study-wide results and limits: Immune exposure information available was restricted to CMV serostatus. Presence/absence analyses treated sequencing depth as roughly uniform across donors.

Germline CDR1 is MNHEY and CDR2 is SMNVEV (reference sequence). CDR3 length: 14 amino acids. Trimming took off 5 bases at V and 7 bases at J, with 15 bases between the two ends. In the case of this clone: Antigen specificity is unknown.

The source of this sequence is a man aged 35 to 55 in good health and CMV-seropositive. The chain carries TRBV27 and TRBJ2-1, with a tentative D call TRBD2 (6 bases). Sample: PBMCs. The CDR3 sequence: CASSHRLDSNEQFF. The CDR3 DNA sequence: TGTGCCAGCAGTCACCGACTAGATTCTAATGAGCAGTTCTTC.